A selection of T cell receptor beta chains follows, all from one sample in a study of shared clonotypes between healthy human individuals. Generated by immunoSEQ multiplex PCR, the TCRdb table keeps only in-frame clones and is missing some. This table has approximately 2.3 million clones, over 85% appearing once. Sequencing input: naive CD4+ T cells from PBMCs. These receptors originate from a man between 18 and 29 years old in good health. Some clones in this sample may be carry-over from other donors' samples. CDR3s include the opening cysteine and the closing phenylalanine or tryptophan. A D gene is named only where the DNA matches it firmly. Expanded clones get a size class; other rows say once, few or many, or leave the size out.

clone size	V gene	D gene	J gene	CDR3 protein	CDR3 DNA
.	TRBV5-1	.	TRBJ2-5	CASSLGTAVETQYF	TGCGCCAGCAGCCTTGGGACCGCCGTAGAGACCCAGTACTTC
.	TRBV18	TRBD1	TRBJ1-3	CASSPGQGLSGNTIYF	TGTGCCAGCTCACCGGGACAGGGACTCTCTGGAAACACCATATATTTT
.	TRBV7-6	TRBD1	TRBJ2-7	CASSLGQGAGEQYF	TGTGCCAGCAGCCTGGGACAGGGGGCGGGTGAGCAGTACTTC
.	TRBV6-5	.	TRBJ2-7	CASSPGQGTYEQYF	TGTGCCAGCAGTCCAGGACAAGGAACCTACGAGCAGTACTTC
.	TRBV27	.	TRBJ2-3	CASSLSSTDTQYF	TGTGCCAGCAGTTTGAGTAGCACAGATACGCAGTATTTT
.	TRBV9	TRBD1	TRBJ2-7	CASSSRDRAYYEQYF	TGTGCCAGCAGCTCTCGGGACAGGGCTTACTACGAGCAGTACTTC
.	TRBV29-1	.	TRBJ2-5	CSAGGAGEETQYF	TGCAGCGCTGGGGGGGCTGGTGAGGAGACCCAGTACTTC
.	TRBV7-3	TRBD1	TRBJ1-6	CASSLTGRNSPLHF	TGTGCCAGCAGCTTGACAGGGCGAAATTCACCCCTCCACTTT
.	TRBV7-9	TRBD1	TRBJ2-1	CASSLSGGYYNEQFF	TGTGCCAGCAGCTTATCAGGGGGCTACTACAATGAGCAGTTCTTC
.	TRBV4-1	.	TRBJ2-1	CASSHATVILRERYEQFF	TGCGCCAGCAGCCATGCCACTGTGATTTTACGGGAGAGATATGAGCAGTTCTTC
.	TRBV5-4	TRBD2	TRBJ2-7	CASSFPREGHEQYF	TGTGCCAGCAGCTTTCCCCGGGAGGGCCACGAGCAGTACTTC
.	TRBV5-1	.	TRBJ2-7	CASSLDHRSSYEQYF	TGCGCCAGCAGCTTGGATCACAGGAGCTCCTACGAGCAGTACTTC
once	TRBV5-4	TRBD1	TRBJ2-5	CASSPRDRQETQYF	TGTGCCAGCAGCCCCAGGGACAGACAAGAGACCCAGTACTTC